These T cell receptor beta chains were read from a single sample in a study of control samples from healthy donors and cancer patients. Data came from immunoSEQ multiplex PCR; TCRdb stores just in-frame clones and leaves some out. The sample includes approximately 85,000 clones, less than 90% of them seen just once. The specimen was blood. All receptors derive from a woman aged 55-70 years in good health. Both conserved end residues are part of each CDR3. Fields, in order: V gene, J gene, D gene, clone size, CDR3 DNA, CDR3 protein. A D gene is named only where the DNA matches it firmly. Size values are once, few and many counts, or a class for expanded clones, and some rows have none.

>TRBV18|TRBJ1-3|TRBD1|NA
TGTGCCAGCTCACCACTCGGGACAGCCTCTGGAAACACCATATATTTT
CASSPLGTASGNTIYF
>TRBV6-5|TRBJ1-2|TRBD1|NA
TGTGCCAGCAGTTTCACGACAGGGGAGGGAGACTATGGCTACACCTTC
CASSFTTGEGDYGYTF
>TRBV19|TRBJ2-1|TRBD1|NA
TGTGCCAGTAGCGGACAGGGGTCCTACAATGAGCAGTTCTTC
CASSGQGSYNEQFF
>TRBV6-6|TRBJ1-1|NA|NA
TGTGCCAGCATCCGGGGGGGGCTCCGAGGGAACACTGAAGCTTTCTTT
CASIRGGLRGNTEAFF
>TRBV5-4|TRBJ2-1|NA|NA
TGTGCCAGCAGCCCTAACCAACTGAGATCTGGATACAATGAGCAGTTCTTC
CASSPNQLRSGYNEQFF
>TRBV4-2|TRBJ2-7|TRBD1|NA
TGTGCCAGCAGCCAAGGGACAGGGTCCCTACGGGAGCAGTACTTC
CASSQGTGSLREQYF
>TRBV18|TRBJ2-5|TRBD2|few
TGTGCCAGCTCGCCAAGACTAGCGGAGACCCAAGAGACCCAGTACTTC
CASSPRLAETQETQYF
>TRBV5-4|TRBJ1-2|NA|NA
TGTGCCAGCAGCCGCGACAGTAACTATGGCTACACCTTC
CASSRDSNYGYTF
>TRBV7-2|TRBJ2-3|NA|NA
TGTGCCAGCAGCTTAGTATCCGGGAGCCGCACAGATACGCAGTATTTT
CASSLVSGSRTDTQYF
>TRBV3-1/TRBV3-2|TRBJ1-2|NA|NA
TGTGCCAGCAGCCCAACAGATAACTATGGCTACACCTTC
CASSPTDNYGYTF
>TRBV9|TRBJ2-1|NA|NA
TGTGCCAGCAGCGTAGGTTCCCGGGCTAGCTCCTACAATGAGCAGTTCTTC
CASSVGSRASSYNEQFF
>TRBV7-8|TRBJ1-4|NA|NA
TGTGCCAGCAGCTACTATAGGGTTCCACCACCTGAAAAACTGTTTTTT
CASSYYRVPPPEKLFF
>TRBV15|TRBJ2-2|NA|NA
TGTGCCACCAGGGGACAAGGGAAATTCGCCGGGGAGCTGTTTTTT
CATRGQGKFAGELFF
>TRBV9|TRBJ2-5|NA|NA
TGTGCCAGCAGCGTACGAGGGGGTCAAACCCAAGAGACCCAGTACTTC
CASSVRGGQTQETQYF
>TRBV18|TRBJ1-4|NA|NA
TGTGCCAGCTCTCGATCAGGGCAGGTTAATGAAAAACTGTTTTTT
CASSRSGQVNEKLFF
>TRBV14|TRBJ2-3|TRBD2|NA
TGTGCCAGCAGCCAATCCTCTAGCGGGGGGCTGGGTGCTACGCAGTATTTT
CASSQSSSGGLGATQYF
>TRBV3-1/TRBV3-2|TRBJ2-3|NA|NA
TGTGCCAGCAGCCAAGACCACAGGGATACGCAGTATTTT
CASSQDHRDTQYF
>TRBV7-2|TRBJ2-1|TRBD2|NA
TGTGCCAGCAGGCGGGCAGCGGGAGGGCCAGAGGAGCAGTTCTTC
CASRRAAGGPEEQFF
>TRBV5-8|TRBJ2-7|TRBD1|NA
TGTGCCAGCAGCTTCGGGACAGGGTACGAGCAGTACTTC
CASSFGTGYEQYF
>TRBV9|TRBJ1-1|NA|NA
TGTGCCAGCAGCGTACAGGGTAAACCCGGTGAAGCTTTCTTT
CASSVQGKPGEAFF
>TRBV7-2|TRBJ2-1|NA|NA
TGTGCCAGCAGCCTAGGGGGTGGCTATAATGAGCAGTTCTTC
CASSLGGGYNEQFF
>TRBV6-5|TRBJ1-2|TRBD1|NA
TGTGCCAGCAGTTACGGACAGGGGGGTGGCTACACCTTC
CASSYGQGGGYTF
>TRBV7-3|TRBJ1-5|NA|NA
TGTGCCAGCAGCTTACTTCCCATCAATCAGCCCCAGCATTTT
CASSLLPINQPQHF
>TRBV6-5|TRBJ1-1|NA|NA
TGTGCCAGCAGGACGGGGGTGTTCATGAACACTGAAGCTTTCTTT
CASRTGVFMNTEAFF
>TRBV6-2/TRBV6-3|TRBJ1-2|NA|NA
TGTGCCAGCAGTTACCCTACCGGGGGCAGTTATGGCTACACCTTC
CASSYPTGGSYGYTF
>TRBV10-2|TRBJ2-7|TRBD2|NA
TGCGCCAGCACCGGACTAGCCCGACCCTACGAGCAGTACTTC
CASTGLARPYEQYF
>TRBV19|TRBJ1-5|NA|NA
TGTGCCAGTAGTACGGGGGGCAGTCTTCATCAGCCCCAGCATTTT
CASSTGGSLHQPQHF
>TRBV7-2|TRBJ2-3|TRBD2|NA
TGTGCCAGCAGCTTGTCGGGGGGTATAGATACGCAGTATTTT
CASSLSGGIDTQYF
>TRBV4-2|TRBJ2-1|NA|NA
TGTGCCAGCAGCCAAGGACTCACCTCCTACAATGAGCAGTTCTTC
CASSQGLTSYNEQFF
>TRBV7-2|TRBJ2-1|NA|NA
TGTGCCAGCAGCCCTCGGGCCGCCGGGAATGAGCAGTTCTTC
CASSPRAAGNEQFF
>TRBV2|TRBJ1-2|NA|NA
TGTGCCAGCAGTGAAGCTATTACGAGGGTCGGGCGGGGTGACTATGGCTACACCTTC
CASSEAITRVGRGDYGYTF
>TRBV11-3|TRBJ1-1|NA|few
TGTGCCAGCAGCTTAGCGGGGGGCACTGAAGCTTTCTTT
CASSLAGGTEAFF
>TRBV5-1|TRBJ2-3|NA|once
TGCGCCAGCAGCTTGTACGGGGACCACTTCACAGATACGCAGTATTTT
CASSLYGDHFTDTQYF
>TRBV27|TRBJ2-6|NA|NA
TGTGCCAGCAGATCCCGGGGGTGGGGGCTAGCGTCTGGGGCCAACGTCCTGACTTTC
CASRSRGWGLASGANVLTF
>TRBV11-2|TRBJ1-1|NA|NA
TGTGCCAGCAGCTTAGATCGGAACACTGAAGCTTTCTTT
CASSLDRNTEAFF
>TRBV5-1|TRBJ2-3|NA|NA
TGCGCCAGCAGCTTGGGGACACCCGGGCTCACAGATACGCAGTATTTT
CASSLGTPGLTDTQYF
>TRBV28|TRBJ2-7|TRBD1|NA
TGTGCCAGCAGTACGCCCGGGACAGGGACCTACGAGCAGTACTTC
CASSTPGTGTYEQYF
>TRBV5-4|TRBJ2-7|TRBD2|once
TGTGCCAGCAGCTTGGACGCGGGGGGCACCTACGAGCAGTACTTC
CASSLDAGGTYEQYF
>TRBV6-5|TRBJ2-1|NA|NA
TGTGCCATAACAGTTTACGAGCAGTTCTTC
CAITVYEQFF
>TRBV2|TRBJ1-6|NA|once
TGTGCCAGCAGCGATCTACCAGGGGTTTCACCCCTCCACTTT
CASSDLPGVSPLHF
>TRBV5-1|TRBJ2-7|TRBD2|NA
TGCGCCAGCAGCGACGGGACTAGCGGGAGATTTGACGAGCAGTACTTC
CASSDGTSGRFDEQYF
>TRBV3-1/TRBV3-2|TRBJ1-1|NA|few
TGTGCCAGCACTCGGGGACTGAACACTGAAGCTTTCTTT
CASTRGLNTEAFF
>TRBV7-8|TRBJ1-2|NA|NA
TGTGCCAGCAGTCTCGCACTGACAGGCTACACCTTC
CASSLALTGYTF
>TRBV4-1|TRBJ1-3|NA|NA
TGCGCCAGCAGCCAAGCAGTAGTGGGGGCTGGAAACACCATATATTTT
CASSQAVVGAGNTIYF
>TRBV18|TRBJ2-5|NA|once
TGTGCCAGCTCCGAATGGGGGGACAGAGAGACCCAGTACTTC
CASSEWGDRETQYF
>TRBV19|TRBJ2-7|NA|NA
TGTGCCAGTAGTACGACAGGAATTAGGCACGAGCAGTACTTC
CASSTTGIRHEQYF
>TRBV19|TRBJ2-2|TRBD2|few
TGTGCCAGTAGTGTACCTAGCGGGAGCTTAACCGGGGAGCTGTTTTTT
CASSVPSGSLTGELFF
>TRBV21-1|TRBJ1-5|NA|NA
TGTGCCAGCAGCTCACACACCGACGGAACAAATCAGCCCCAGCATTTT
CASSSHTDGTNQPQHF
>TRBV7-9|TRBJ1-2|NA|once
TGTGCCAGCAGCCCGATATGGACAGACTATGGCTACACCTTC
CASSPIWTDYGYTF
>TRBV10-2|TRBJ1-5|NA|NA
TGCGCCAGCAGTGAGTCGGACAGAATCAATCAGCCCCAGCATTTT
CASSESDRINQPQHF
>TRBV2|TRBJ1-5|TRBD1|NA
TGTGCCAGCAGCGCCGACCCCCCGGGACAGAGGGATCAGCCCCAGCATTTT
CASSADPPGQRDQPQHF
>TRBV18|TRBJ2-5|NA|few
TGTGCCAGCTCATCCGAAGGAGAGACCCAGTACTTC
CASSSEGETQYF
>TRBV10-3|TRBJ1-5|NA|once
TGTGCCATCAGTGAGTCGAGGGGGGCAGGGCAGCCCCAGCATTTT
CAISESRGAGQPQHF
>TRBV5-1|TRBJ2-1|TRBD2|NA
TGCGCCAGCAGCTGGATAGCGGGGAGCTCCTACAATGAGCAGTTCTTC
CASSWIAGSSYNEQFF
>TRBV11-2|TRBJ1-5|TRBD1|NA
TGTGCCAGCAGCCCAGGGGGTAATCAGCCCCAGCATTTT
CASSPGGNQPQHF
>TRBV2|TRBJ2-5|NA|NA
TGTGCCAGCAGCCAGGGCGGAGTGACCCAGTACTTC
CASSQGGVTQYF